This TCR beta chain emerged from a study of blood T cell repertoires in COVID-19. On the study more broadly: Spain, Italy and the United States supplied samples that represented acute and convalescent COVID-19. Nucleic acid was either cDNA or gDNA, and it came from T cells, B-cell-depleted T cells, or PBMCs.

The authors' processing: Counts of nucleated cells, estimated from reference gene primer amplification, were obtained. Sequencing was performed with immunoSEQ multiplex PCR; in TCRdb, only in-frame clones are kept and a portion is missing. V and J calls plus clone size are reproduced from that table; the DNA served to infer D and trimming. There are 130,000 to 150,000 clones in the sample; about 80% occur only once, and 3.5% to 4% lies in the top ten. The sample holds a few counts of this clone. The CDR3 has 13 residues. Germline CDR1 is SQVTM and CDR2 is ANQGSEA. V dropped 3 bases and J dropped 7 bases, with 16 bases sitting between them.

The TCR comes from a man in his 70s who had recovered from COVID-19. The chain has TRBV29-1 and TRBJ2-7; no clear D gene. The source material was peripheral blood. As DNA, the CDR3 is TGCAGCGTTGAGACCGGGTCCTACGAGGAGCAGTACTTC. Protein product: CSVETGSYEEQYF.